This T cell receptor beta chain emerged from a study of STAT5B mutations in CD4+ large granular lymphocyte leukemia. Study-wide results and limits: No patients shared main leukemic clonotypes, though roughly 27% appeared at low frequency elsewhere.

Of note for this clone: Its target is unknown.

Assay: immunoSEQ multiplex PCR; the TCRdb copy retains only in-frame clones and omits some. This sample carries about 36,000 clones, 75% to 85% of them seen once, and the ten largest clones take approximately 0.5%. The CDR3 covers 17 residues. V lost 8 bases, J lost 4 bases, and 15 bases stayed unmatched. Germline V gene sequence: CDR1 KGHSH, CDR2 LQKENI. V and J are TRBV18 and TRBJ2-2; 8 bases match TRBD1. The TCR was taken from a human donor in good health. The sample taken for sequencing was CD4+ T cells from blood buffy coats. The CDR3 loop is CASPSPGQAVGTGELFF. As DNA, the CDR3 is TGTGCCAGCCCCTCACCGGGACAGGCAGTCGGCACCGGGGAGCTGTTTTTT.